The 20 T cell receptor beta chains below all came from one sample that was sequenced in a study of T cells of healthy individuals (dated by TCRdb to the late 2010s). Libraries were made using 5' RACE. Sequenced on an Illumina MiSeq. The public reads were run again by TCRdb, first through fastp at Q25 and then through MiXCR, and only productive beta chains were kept. Each entry is one CDR3 protein sequence, shown with its most common DNA and genes. This sample holds roughly 87,000 distinct CDR3 sequences; approximately 15% were observed only once. Approximately 6% of the sample is held by the ten biggest clonotypes. All receptors come from a human donor in good health.

This clonotype was observed a few times. V usage is TRBV14 and J usage is TRBJ2-1; D is undetermined. The length of the CDR3 is 14 residues. Trimming took 8 bases from V and 4 from J, leaving 15 bases between them. The germline gives CDR1 SGHDN, CDR2 FVKESK. Here the CDR3 DNA reads TGTGCCAGCGCGAAGAGGACGGAATACAATGAGCAGTTCTTC. It translates to CASAKRTEYNEQFF. The full variable domain, completed using reference TRBV14 and TRBJ2-1, is EAGVTQFPSHSVIEKGQTVTLRCDPISGHDNLYWYRRVMGKEIKFLLHFVKESKQDESGMPNNRFLAERTGGTYSTLKVQPAELEDSGVYFCASAKRTEYNEQFFGPGTRLTVL.

This clonotype was recorded at least ten times. The V gene is TRBV20-1, the J gene TRBJ1-5; D is uncertain. CDR3 length: 13 amino acids. Trimming took off 5 bases at V and 10 bases at J, with 18 bases between the two ends. Germline CDR1 DFQATT, CDR2 SNEGSKA (reference sequence). The CDR3 DNA follows: TGCAGTGCTTACCGGGTCCGTGATGGTCCCCAGCATTTT. Protein: CSAYRVRDGPQHF.

The chain links TRBV18 to TRBJ2-7, with 10 nucleotides matching TRBD2. The CDR3 totals 15 residues. V was pared by 5 bases and J by 0 bases, with 4 bases of the junction left unmatched. CDR1 and CDR2 (germline): KGHSH, LQKENI. CDR3 sequence reads: CASSATSGASYEQYF. The CDR3 bases are TGTGCCAGCTCAGCAACTAGCGGGGCCTCCTACGAGCAGTACTTC.

V is TRBV2 and J is TRBJ2-3; D ambiguous. The CDR3 runs to 13 residues. Per the germline V gene, CDR1 is SNHLY and CDR2 is FYNNEI. Trimming removed 2 bases at V and 6 bases at J, with 9 bases between. The CDR3 loop is CASSETLGDTQYF. The CDR3 nucleotides read TGTGCCAGCAGTGAAACGCTAGGTGATACGCAGTATTTT.

This clonotype was recorded many times. This rearrangement joins TRBV29-1 to TRBJ2-6; possible D gene TRBD2, 6 bases. The CDR3 spans 14 residues. V was cut by 3 bases and J by 0 bases, with 6 bases left in between. Germline assignment: CDR1 SQVTM and CDR2 ANQGSEA. The CDR3 nucleotides read TGCAGCGTTGAGGGGGGCTCTGGGGCCAACGTCCTGACTTTC. Translated: CSVEGGSGANVLTF.

This clonotype was observed a handful of times. This chain connects TRBV7-9 to TRBJ1-3; no definite D call. Per the germline V gene, CDR1 is SEHNR and CDR2 is FQNEAQ (reference sequence). The CDR3 is 14 amino acids. The germline V and J ends were trimmed by 7 bases and 0 bases, with 10 bases remaining between them. CDR3 coding DNA: TGTGCCAGCAATCACGGTAGCTCTGGAAACACCATATATTTT. This gives the protein CASNHGSSGNTIYF.

The CDR3 sequence is CASSSQWGGQETQYF. The CDR3 coding sequence is TGTGCCAGCAGCTCGCAATGGGGGGGGCAAGAGACCCAGTACTTC. The V and J genes are TRBV7-2 and TRBJ2-5; 7 bases align to TRBD2. Unmatched junction bases numbered 7, after V lost 4 bases and J lost 2 bases. This CDR3 is 15 amino acids long. Germline V gene data show CDR1 as SGHTA and CDR2 as FQGNSA.

This clonotype was seen at least ten times. V gene TRBV20-1 combines with J gene TRBJ2-7, with TRBD2 identical over 10 bases. The CDR3 consists of 13 residues. The V gene's germline CDR1 is DFQATT and CDR2 SNEGSKA (reference sequence). V trimming: 2 bases; J trimming: 2 bases; junction bases outside the gene matches: 0. CDR3 sequence (DNA): TGCAGTGCTAGACTAGCGGGGGCCTACGAGCAGTACTTC. It is translated as CSARLAGAYEQYF.

In this sample, this clonotype turned up a few times. This chain connects TRBV6-4 to TRBJ2-3; maybe TRBD2 (6 bases). The CDR3 extends over 15 amino acids. Deletions cut 6 bases from V and 6 bases from J, with 19 bases between. Germline CDR1 MRHNA, CDR2 SNTAGT. The CDR3 DNA reads TGTGCCAGCAGCCCCGGGGAGGTAACGGCTGATACGCAGTATTTT. Protein: CASSPGEVTADTQYF.

The J gene is TRBJ2-7, the V gene TRBV7-9; 8 bases line up with TRBD1. Trimming at V came to 5 bases and at J to 4 bases, leaving 7 bases not matched to a gene. CDR1 and CDR2 (germline): SEHNR, FQNEAQ (reference sequence). The CDR3 is 14 amino acids. CDR3 nucleotides: TGTGCCAGCAGCACCGGGACAGGACCATACGAGCAGTACTTC. It translates to CASSTGTGPYEQYF.

The chain uses TRBV4-3 and TRBJ2-7; D is possibly TRBD2 (5 bases). This CDR3 spans 13 amino acids. From germline, CDR1 is LGHNA and CDR2 YSLEER. The V and J ends lost 0 bases and 6 bases respectively, with 9 bases between them. CDR3 DNA: TGCGCCAGCAGCCAAGATGCGGAGGCCGAGCAGTACTTC. Translating gives CASSQDAEAEQYF.

This clonotype was seen only a few times. The rearrangement uses TRBV27 and TRBJ2-6; D gene unclear. Germline CDR1 and CDR2: MNHEY and SMNVEV (reference sequence). The CDR3 is 15 residues long. With 3 bases removed from V and 0 bases from J, the gap between germline ends came to 6 bases. The CDR3 DNA sequence: TGTGCCAGCAGTTTGTTCATCTCTGGGGCCAACGTCCTGACTTTC. It yields the protein CASSLFISGANVLTF.

This clonotype appeared many times. The chain has TRBV20-1 and TRBJ2-7; 7 bases align to TRBD2. V gave up 3 bases and J gave up 3 bases; unmatched junction bases: 2. CDR3 size: 12 residues. Germline V gene lookup returns CDR1 DFQATT and CDR2 SNEGSKA (reference sequence). CDR3 DNA: TGCAGTGCTAGCGGGGGGTTCTACGAGCAGTACTTC. Translation gives CSASGGFYEQYF.

The rearrangement links TRBV5-1 to TRBJ2-5; weak D call: TRBD2 (5 bases). Deletions cut 4 bases from V and 1 base from J, with 8 bases between. This CDR3 contains 13 residues. Germline CDR1 is SGHRS and CDR2 is YFSETQ. The CDR3 sequence: CASSREVQETQYF. CDR3 nucleotide sequence: TGCGCCAGCAGCCGGGAAGTCCAAGAGACCCAGTACTTC.

The table lists this clonotype with many counts. The chain carries TRBV29-1 and TRBJ1-5; weak D call: TRBD1 (6 bases). Looked up from germline, CDR1 is SQVTM and CDR2 is ANQGSEA. The CDR3 runs to 12 residues. The CDR3, as DNA: TGCAGTTTTAGGCAGGGGAGTCAGCCCCAGCATTTT. Translated: CSFRQGSQPQHF.

This clonotype occurred a few times. V is TRBV7-3 and J is TRBJ1-1, with 7 bases aligning to TRBD1. Germline CDR1 and CDR2: SGHTA and FQGTGA. The CDR3 covers 14 residues. V was pared by 5 bases and J by 3 bases, with 6 bases of the junction left unmatched. The CDR3 bases are TGTGCCAGCAGCCGCGGGACAGACTACACTGAAGCTTTCTTT. Translating it yields CASSRGTDYTEAFF.

This clonotype was picked up many times. The CDR3 nucleotides read TGTGCCAGCAGCTTAGAGTTTTTCGTCGAAGAGCAGTACTTC. Translating it yields CASSLEFFVEEQYF. The gene calls are TRBV7-2 and TRBJ2-7, with no clear D. Trimming left V 1 base short and J 7 bases short, with 14 bases between. Germline loops: CDR1 SGHTA, CDR2 FQGNSA. The CDR3 runs to 14 residues.

CDR3 sequence reads: CASSLMTSGGYNEQFF. The CDR3 DNA reads as TGTGCCAGCAGCTTAATGACTAGCGGGGGATACAATGAGCAGTTCTTC. V and J are TRBV11-2 and TRBJ2-1; 12 nucleotides align to TRBD2. Germline V CDR1 and CDR2: SGHAT, FQNNGV. The CDR3 covers 16 residues. The ends lost 2 bases at V and 4 bases at J; junction bases unmatched: 3.

Details on this clonotype: Being one base from a much bigger clone, this may be a read error. The chain combines TRBV28 with TRBJ1-6; D gene unclear. From germline, CDR1 is MDHEN and CDR2 SYDVKM. This CDR3 contains 15 residues. V lost 3 bases and J 6 bases, leaving 12 bases between the germline ends. The CDR3 sequence: CASSFDRRFNSPLHF. The CDR3, as DNA: TGTGCCAGCAGTTTTGATCGGCGGTTTAATTCACCCCTCCACTTT.

With regard to this clonotype: Just one base apart from a much larger clone, this may be a read error. The CDR3 reads CANSRLAGADTQYF. The CDR3 DNA reads TGTGCCAACAGCCGGCTAGCGGGAGCAGATACGCAGTATTTT. The rearrangement links TRBV3-1 to TRBJ2-3; 10 bases are a match to TRBD2. The CDR3 loop spans 14 amino acids. Germline loops: CDR1 LGHDT, CDR2 YNNKEL (reference sequence).